This entry lists 16 T cell receptor beta chains sequenced from one sample in a study of T cells in Graves' hyperthyroidism and ophthalmopathy. Researchers amplified the TCR beta CDR3 regions from RNA transcripts. When the TCR CDR3 underwent first-round RT-PCR, the HTBI primer set was used. TCRdb reanalysed the multiplex PCR reads using MiXCR and keeps one entry per CDR3 protein. This sample has approximately 410,000 distinct CDR3 sequences; approximately 15% occur once, and the top ten carry 5.3%. What was sequenced was blood. These receptors were obtained from a woman between 18 and 30 years old with Graves' hyperthyroidism.

Of note for this clonotype: One end of the junction is discordant with germline, which a read error may explain. The chain couples TRBV19 to TRBJ2-7, with 10 positions matching TRBD2. Germline CDR1 reads LNHDA; CDR2 reads SQIVND (reference sequence). This CDR3 region has 17 residues. The CDR3 region has the DNA TGTGCCAGTAGTAGAAGGGCTAGCGGGAGCCCTCCCTACGAGCAGCACTTC. The encoded protein is CASSRRASGSPPYEQHF.

The chain employs TRBV7-2 and TRBJ2-2, with D tentatively TRBD1 or TRBD2 (5 bases each). Germline CDR1 and CDR2: SGHTA and FQGNSA. This CDR3 has 14 amino acids. V dropped 8 bases and J dropped 7 bases, with 17 bases sitting between them. The DNA for the CDR3 is TGTGCCAGCGGGGGTGCCAGAGCAGTCGGGGAGCTGTTTTTT. The encoded protein is CASGGARAVGELFF.

The chain joins TRBV24-1 to TRBJ2-3; TRBD2 matches at 12 bases. The J segment lost 0 bases and the V segment lost 4 bases, leaving 1 base of the junction unmatched. Looked up from germline, CDR1 is KGHDR and CDR2 is SFDVKD. The CDR3 loop spans 16 amino acids. CDR3 amino acids: CATSEGTSGSTDTQYF. DNA of the CDR3: TGTGCCACCAGTGAAGGGACTAGCGGGAGCACAGATACGCAGTATTTT.

This clonotype was counted many times. The V gene is TRBV5-1, the J gene TRBJ1-1; D is unresolved. The CDR3 contains 15 residues. The germline V gene has CDR1 SGHRS and CDR2 YFSETQ. Trimming pared 0 bases from V and 0 bases from J, leaving 9 bases between. In DNA form, the CDR3 reads TGCGCCAGCAGCTTGGACCCTGCTATGAACACTGAAGCTTTCTTT. Translating it yields CASSLDPAMNTEAFF.

The rearrangement joins TRBV9 to TRBJ2-7, with D perhaps TRBD1 (5 bases). Germline values: CDR1 SGDLS, CDR2 YYNGEE. V was pared by 0 bases and J by 0 bases, with 13 bases between. The CDR3 is made up of 16 amino acids. The CDR3 sequence is CASSVGVTAGSYEQYF. The CDR3 DNA sequence: TGTGCCAGCAGCGTAGGAGTGACAGCTGGCTCCTACGAGCAGTACTTC.

Many counts were recorded for this clonotype. The chain recombines TRBV7-2 with TRBJ2-7; the match to TRBD1 covers 7 bases. The germline V gene has CDR1 SGHTA and CDR2 FQGNSA. The CDR3 length is 12 residues. With 5 bases clipped from V and 4 bases from J, the junction kept 2 bases outside the gene matches. Here the CDR3 DNA reads TGTGCCAGCAGCAGGGGGCGATACGAGCAGTACTTC. As protein: CASSRGRYEQYF.

The chain employs TRBV9 and TRBJ2-3; no firm D call. Between the trimmed V and J ends, which lost 1 base and 2 bases, there was a span of 11 bases. Germline V gene sequence: CDR1 SGDLS, CDR2 YYNGEE. The CDR3 contains 15 residues. The CDR3 loop reads CASSVFGLTTDTQYF. The CDR3, as DNA: TGTGCCAGCAGCGTATTTGGTCTAACCACAGATACGCAGTATTTT.

At least ten counts were recorded for this clonotype. This chain links TRBV3-1 with TRBJ2-7; D is uncertain. V lost 3 bases and J 3 bases, leaving 6 bases between the germline ends. The length of the CDR3 is 12 residues. Germline lookup yields CDR1 LGHDT and CDR2 YNNKEL (reference sequence). CDR3 protein: CASSQPNYEQYF. The CDR3 DNA reads TGTGCCAGCAGCCAGCCTAACTACGAGCAGTACTTC.

This chain links TRBV5-6 with TRBJ1-1, with D possibly being TRBD1 (5 bases). The V gene's germline CDR1 is SGHDT and CDR2 YYEEEE. This CDR3 comprises 16 residues. Trimming left V 4 bases short and J 5 bases short, with 21 bases between. CDR3 in DNA: TGTGCCAGCAGCCTCCTGACAGAGCCCTTGGGGACTGAAGCTTTCTTT. Translating it yields CASSLLTEPLGTEAFF.

This clonotype was counted a few times. The rearrangement joins TRBV5-6 to TRBJ2-2; possibly TRBD2 for D (5 bases). Trimming left V 4 bases short and J 5 bases short, with 15 bases between. The germline V gene encodes CDR1 SGHDT and CDR2 YYEEEE. The CDR3 is 15 amino acids. CDR3 amino acids: CASSDILVRTGELFF. CDR3 sequence (DNA): TGTGCCAGCAGCGATATACTAGTGAGGACCGGGGAGCTGTTTTTT.

This clonotype was found a few times. The chain employs TRBV4-2 and TRBJ2-1; 7 bases match TRBD2. Germline-derived CDR1 and CDR2 are LGHNA and YNFKEQ. V dropped 4 bases and J dropped 4; count of bases not matched to a gene: 7. This CDR3 has 15 amino acids. The CDR3 DNA follows: TGTGCCAGCAGCCCCCAGGGCGGGGGTTACAATGAGCAGTTCTTC. Its translation is CASSPQGGGYNEQFF.

This clonotype was detected many times. The chain is built from TRBV28 and TRBJ2-7, with 10 bases lining up with TRBD2. The CDR3 consists of 15 residues. V shed 5 bases, J shed 3 bases, and the junction held 7 bases outside the gene matches. Germline V gene sequence: CDR1 MDHEN, CDR2 SYDVKM. The CDR3 region has the DNA TGTGCCAGCAGTCCACCCTTAGCGGGAGGCTACGAGCAGTACTTC. This encodes CASSPPLAGGYEQYF.

This clonotype was detected ten times or more. This chain links TRBV12-3 or TRBV12-4 with TRBJ1-2, with TRBD1 matching over 7 bases. Trimming cost V 4 bases and J 6 bases; bases outside gene matches: 11. This CDR3 region has 15 residues. The CDR3 bases are TGTGCCAGCAGTTCCAGGGGGAGCGTCACAAATGGCTACACCTTC. Protein: CASSSRGSVTNGYTF.

This clonotype was seen a handful of times. This rearrangement joins TRBV5-1 to TRBJ2-7; D remains ambiguous. From germline, CDR1 is SGHRS and CDR2 YFSETQ. CDR3 size: 13 residues. The V end lost 0 bases, the J end lost 9 bases, and 13 bases lay between the germline ends. The CDR3 is CASSLDGFGRQYF. CDR3 bases: TGCGCCAGCAGCTTGGACGGCTTTGGTAGGCAGTACTTC.

In this sample, this clonotype turned up many times. The rearrangement joins TRBV2 to TRBJ1-1; D might be TRBD1 (5 bases). The ends were cut back, 7 bases at V and 1 base at J, with 16 bases in the middle. The germline gives CDR1 SNHLY, CDR2 FYNNEI. The CDR3 runs to 15 residues. Here the CDR3 reads CASKPFARENTEAFF. CDR3 nucleotides: TGTGCCAGCAAGCCGTTCGCCAGGGAGAACACTGAAGCTTTCTTT.

V and J are TRBV20-1 and TRBJ2-2; 9 bases are a match to TRBD1. Germline CDR1 is DFQATT and CDR2 is SNEGSKA (reference sequence). Unmatched junction bases numbered 5, after V lost 5 bases and J lost 4 bases. The CDR3 extends over 14 amino acids. CDR3 protein: CSAGTGQSTGELFF. CDR3 sequence (DNA): TGCAGTGCTGGGACAGGGCAGAGCACCGGGGAGCTGTTTTTT.